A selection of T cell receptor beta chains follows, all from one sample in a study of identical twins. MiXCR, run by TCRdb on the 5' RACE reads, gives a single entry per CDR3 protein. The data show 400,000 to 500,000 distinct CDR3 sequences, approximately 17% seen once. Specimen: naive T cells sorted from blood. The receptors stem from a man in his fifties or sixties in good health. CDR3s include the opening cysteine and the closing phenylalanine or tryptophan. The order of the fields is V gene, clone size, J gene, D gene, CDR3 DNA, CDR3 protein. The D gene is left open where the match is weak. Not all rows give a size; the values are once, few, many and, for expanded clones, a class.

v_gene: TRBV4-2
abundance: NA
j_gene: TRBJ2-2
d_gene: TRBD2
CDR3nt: TGTGCCAGCAGCCAATCAGTAGGACTAGCGAACACCGGGGAGCTGTTTTTT
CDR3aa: CASSQSVGLANTGELFF

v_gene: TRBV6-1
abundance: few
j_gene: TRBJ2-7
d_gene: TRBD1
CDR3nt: TGTGCCAGCAGAACACAGGGGGCTTTTTACGAGCAGTACTTC
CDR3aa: CASRTQGAFYEQYF

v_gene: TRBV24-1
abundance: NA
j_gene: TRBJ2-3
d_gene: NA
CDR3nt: TGTGCCACCAGTGATTCCGGAGGGGTGGCAGATACGCAGTATTTT
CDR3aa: CATSDSGGVADTQYF

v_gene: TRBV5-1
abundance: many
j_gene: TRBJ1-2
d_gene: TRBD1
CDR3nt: TGCGCCAGCTCAACCGGGACAGGGGAAGCCTATGGCTACACCTTC
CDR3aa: CASSTGTGEAYGYTF

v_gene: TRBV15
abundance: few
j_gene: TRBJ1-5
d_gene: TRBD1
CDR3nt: TGTGCCACCAGCACCCAGGGACAGGGGAGTGTCAATCAGCCCCAGCATTTT
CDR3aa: CATSTQGQGSVNQPQHF

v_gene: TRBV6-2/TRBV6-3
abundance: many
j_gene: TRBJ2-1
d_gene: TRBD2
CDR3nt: TGTGCCAGCAGTTACCGGCTAGCGGGGAGCTCCTACAATGAGCAGTTCTTC
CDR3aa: CASSYRLAGSSYNEQFF

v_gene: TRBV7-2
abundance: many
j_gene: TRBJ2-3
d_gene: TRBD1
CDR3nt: TGTGCCAGCAGCTTAGCGGGACAGGGGAACACAGATACGCAGTATTTT
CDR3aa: CASSLAGQGNTDTQYF

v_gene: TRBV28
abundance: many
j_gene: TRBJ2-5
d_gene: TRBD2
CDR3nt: TGTGCCAGCAGAACTAATAGACTAGCGGGGGGGGCTCAAGAGACCCAGTACTTC
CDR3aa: CASRTNRLAGGAQETQYF

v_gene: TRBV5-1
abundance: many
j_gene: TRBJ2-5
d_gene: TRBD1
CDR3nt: TGCGCCAGCAGCTACGGGACAGGGGGCCAAGAGACCCAGTACTTC
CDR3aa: CASSYGTGGQETQYF

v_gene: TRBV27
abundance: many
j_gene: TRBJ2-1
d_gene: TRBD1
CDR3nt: TGTGCCAGCAGTTTATTGGGGGACAGGCAGAGTGAGCAGTTCTTC
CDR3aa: CASSLLGDRQSEQFF

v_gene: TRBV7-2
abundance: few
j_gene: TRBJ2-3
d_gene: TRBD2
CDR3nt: TGTGCCAGCAGCCGAGCGGGGGCTCTCACAGATACGCAGTATTTT
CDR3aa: CASSRAGALTDTQYF

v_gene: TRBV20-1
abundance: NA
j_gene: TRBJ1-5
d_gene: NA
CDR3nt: TGCAGTGTTCAGCCCGGGGTTAATCAGCCCCAGCATTTT
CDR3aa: CSVQPGVNQPQHF

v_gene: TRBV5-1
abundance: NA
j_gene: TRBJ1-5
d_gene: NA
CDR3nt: TGCGCCAGCAGCTTTATAACGGAGCTTAATGGCAATCAGCCCCAGCATTTT
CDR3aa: CASSFITELNGNQPQHF

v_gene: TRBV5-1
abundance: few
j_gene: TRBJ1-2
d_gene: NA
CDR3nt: TGCGCCAGCAGCACCTTCTTAGAGAGCGGTTACACCTTC
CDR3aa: CASSTFLESGYTF

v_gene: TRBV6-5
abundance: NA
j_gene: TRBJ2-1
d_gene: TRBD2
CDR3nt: TGTGCCAGCAGTCACGGGACTAGCGGGAGTAATGAGCAGTTCTTC
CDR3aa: CASSHGTSGSNEQFF

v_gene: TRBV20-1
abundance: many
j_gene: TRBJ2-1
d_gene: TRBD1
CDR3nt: TGCAGTGCTAGAGCCCGACAGGGTTACAATGAGCAGTTCTTC
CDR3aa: CSARARQGYNEQFF

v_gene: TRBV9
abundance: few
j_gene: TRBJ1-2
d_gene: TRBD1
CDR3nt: TGTGCCAGCAGCGTATCCCTACCGACAGGGAAGACTAATGGCTACCCCTTC
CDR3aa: CASSVSLPTGKTNGYPF